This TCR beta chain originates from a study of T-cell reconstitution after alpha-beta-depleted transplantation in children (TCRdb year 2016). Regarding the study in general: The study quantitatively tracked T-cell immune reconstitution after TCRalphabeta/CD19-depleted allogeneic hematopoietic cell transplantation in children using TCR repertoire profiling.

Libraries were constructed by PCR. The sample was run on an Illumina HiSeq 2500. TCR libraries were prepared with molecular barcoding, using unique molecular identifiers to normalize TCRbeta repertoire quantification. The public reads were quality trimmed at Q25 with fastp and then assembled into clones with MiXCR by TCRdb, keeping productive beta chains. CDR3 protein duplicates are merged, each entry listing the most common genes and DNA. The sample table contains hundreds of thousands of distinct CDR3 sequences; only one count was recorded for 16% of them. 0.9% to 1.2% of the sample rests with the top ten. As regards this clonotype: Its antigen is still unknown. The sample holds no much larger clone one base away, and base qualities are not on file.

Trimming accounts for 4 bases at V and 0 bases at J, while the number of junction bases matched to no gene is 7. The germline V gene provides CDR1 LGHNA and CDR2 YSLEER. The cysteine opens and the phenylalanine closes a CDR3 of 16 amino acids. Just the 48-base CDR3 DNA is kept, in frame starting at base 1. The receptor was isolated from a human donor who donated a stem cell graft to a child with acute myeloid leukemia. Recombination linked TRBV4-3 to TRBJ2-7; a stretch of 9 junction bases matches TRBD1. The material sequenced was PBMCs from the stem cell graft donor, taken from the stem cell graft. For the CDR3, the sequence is CASSRQTGGSSYEQYF. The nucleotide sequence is TGCGCCAGCAGCCGACAGACAGGGGGGAGCTCCTACGAGCAGTACTTC.